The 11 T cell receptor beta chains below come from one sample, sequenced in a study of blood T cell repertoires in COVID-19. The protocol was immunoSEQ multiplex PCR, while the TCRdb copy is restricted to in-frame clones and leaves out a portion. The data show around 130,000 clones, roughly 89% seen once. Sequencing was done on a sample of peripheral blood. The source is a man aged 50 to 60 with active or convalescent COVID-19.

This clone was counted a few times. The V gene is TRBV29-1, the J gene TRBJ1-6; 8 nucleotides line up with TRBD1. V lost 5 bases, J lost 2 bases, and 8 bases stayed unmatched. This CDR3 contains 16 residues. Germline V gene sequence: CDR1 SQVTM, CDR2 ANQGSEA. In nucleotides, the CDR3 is TGCAGCGTTCTGGGGACAGGTAGTACCTATAATTCACCCCTCCACTTT. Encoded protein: CSVLGTGSTYNSPLHF. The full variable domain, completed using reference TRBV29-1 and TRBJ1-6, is SAVISQKPSRDICQRGTSLTIQCQVDSQVTMMFWYRQQPGQSLTLIATANQGSEATYESGFVIDKFPISRPNLTFSTLTVSNMSPEDSSIYLCSVLGTGSTYNSPLHFGNGTRLTVT.

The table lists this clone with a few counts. The CDR3 loop is CASSVSQGNTEAFF. The CDR3 bases are TGTGCCAGCAGCGTATCACAGGGGAACACTGAAGCTTTCTTT. The chain joins TRBV9 to TRBJ1-1, with D perhaps matching TRBD1 (6 bases). The CDR3 covers 14 residues. Germline V gene sequence: CDR1 SGDLS, CDR2 YYNGEE. Deletions cut 1 base from V and 1 base from J, with 8 bases between.

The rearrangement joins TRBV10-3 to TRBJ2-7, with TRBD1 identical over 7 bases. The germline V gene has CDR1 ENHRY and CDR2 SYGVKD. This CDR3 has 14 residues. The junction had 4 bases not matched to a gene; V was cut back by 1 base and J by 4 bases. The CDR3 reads CAISEFSRGYEQYF. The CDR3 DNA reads TGTGCCATCAGTGAGTTTAGCAGGGGGTACGAGCAGTACTTC.

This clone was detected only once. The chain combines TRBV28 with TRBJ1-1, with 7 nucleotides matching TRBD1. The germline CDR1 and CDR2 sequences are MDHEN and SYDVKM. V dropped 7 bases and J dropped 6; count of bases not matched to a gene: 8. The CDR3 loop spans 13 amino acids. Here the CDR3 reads CASKIQGFSEAFF. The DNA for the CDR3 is TGTGCCAGCAAGATACAGGGGTTCTCTGAAGCTTTCTTT.

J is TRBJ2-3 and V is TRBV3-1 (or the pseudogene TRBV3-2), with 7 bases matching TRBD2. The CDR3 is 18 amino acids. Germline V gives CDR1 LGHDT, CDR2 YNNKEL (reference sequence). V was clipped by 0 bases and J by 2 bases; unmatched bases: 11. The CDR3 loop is CASSQDSPGGGYTDTQYF. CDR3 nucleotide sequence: TGTGCCAGCAGCCAAGATTCTCCGGGCGGGGGATACACAGATACGCAGTATTTT.

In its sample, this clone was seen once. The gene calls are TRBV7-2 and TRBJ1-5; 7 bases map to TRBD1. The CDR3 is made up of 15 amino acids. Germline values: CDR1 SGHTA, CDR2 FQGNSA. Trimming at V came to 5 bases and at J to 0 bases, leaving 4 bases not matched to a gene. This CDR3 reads CASSLDRASNQPQHF. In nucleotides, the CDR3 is TGTGCCAGCAGCCTCGACAGGGCTAGCAATCAGCCCCAGCATTTT.

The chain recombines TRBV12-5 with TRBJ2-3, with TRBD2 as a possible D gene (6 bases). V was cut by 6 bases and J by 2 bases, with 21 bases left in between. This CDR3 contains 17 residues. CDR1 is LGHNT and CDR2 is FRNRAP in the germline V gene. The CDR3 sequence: CASGPGGGSGLTDTQYF. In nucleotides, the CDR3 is TGTGCTAGTGGCCCGGGCGGAGGGAGCGGGCTCACAGATACGCAGTATTTT. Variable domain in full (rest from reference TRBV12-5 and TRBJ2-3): DARVTQTPRHKVTEMGQEVTMRCQPILGHNTVFWYRQTMMQGLELLAYFRNRAPLDDSGMPKDRFSAEMPDATLATLKIQPSEPRDSAVYFCASGPGGGSGLTDTQYFGPGTRLTVL.

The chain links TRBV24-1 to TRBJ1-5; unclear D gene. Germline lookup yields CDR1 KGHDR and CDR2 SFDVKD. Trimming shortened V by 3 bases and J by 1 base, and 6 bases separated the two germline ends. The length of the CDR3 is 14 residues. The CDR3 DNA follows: TGTGCCACCAGTGATCGTCCGAGCAATCAGCCCCAGCATTTT. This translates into CATSDRPSNQPQHF.

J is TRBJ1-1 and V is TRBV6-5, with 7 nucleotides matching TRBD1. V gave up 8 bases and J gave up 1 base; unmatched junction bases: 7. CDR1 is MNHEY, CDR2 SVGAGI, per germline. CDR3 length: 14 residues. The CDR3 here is CASPTRTGNTEAFF. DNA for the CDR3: TGTGCCAGCCCGACACGGACAGGGAACACTGAAGCTTTCTTT.

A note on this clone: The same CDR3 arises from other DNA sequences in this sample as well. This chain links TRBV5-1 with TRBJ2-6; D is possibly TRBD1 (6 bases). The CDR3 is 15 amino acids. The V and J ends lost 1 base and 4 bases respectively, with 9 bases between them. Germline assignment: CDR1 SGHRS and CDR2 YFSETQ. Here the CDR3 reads CASSLTGLGANVLTF. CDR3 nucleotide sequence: TGCGCCAGCAGCTTGACAGGGTTGGGGGCCAACGTCCTGACTTTC.

In DNA, the CDR3 is TGCGCCAGCAGCTCTGGTCCCGGTAACTCCTACGAGCAGTACTTC. Its protein is CASSSGPGNSYEQYF. This chain connects TRBV5-1 to TRBJ2-7; D remains ambiguous. CDR1 is SGHRS and CDR2 is YFSETQ in the germline V gene. The V end lost 3 bases, the J end lost 0 bases, and 13 bases lay between the germline ends. This CDR3 comprises 15 residues.